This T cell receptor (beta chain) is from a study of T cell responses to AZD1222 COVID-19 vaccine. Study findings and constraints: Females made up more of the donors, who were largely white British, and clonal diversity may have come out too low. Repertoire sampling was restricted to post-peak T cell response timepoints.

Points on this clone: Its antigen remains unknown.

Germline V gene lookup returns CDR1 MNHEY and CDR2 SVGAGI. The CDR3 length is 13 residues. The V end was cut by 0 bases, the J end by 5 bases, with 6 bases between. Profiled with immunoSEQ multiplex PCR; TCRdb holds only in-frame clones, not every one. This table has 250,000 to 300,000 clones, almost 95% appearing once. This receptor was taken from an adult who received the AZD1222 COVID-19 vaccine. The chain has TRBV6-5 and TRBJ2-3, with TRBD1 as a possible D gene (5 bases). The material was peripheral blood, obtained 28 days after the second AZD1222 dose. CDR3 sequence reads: CASSYSGRDTQYF. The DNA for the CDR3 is TGTGCCAGCAGTTACTCGGGGCGAGATACGCAGTATTTT.